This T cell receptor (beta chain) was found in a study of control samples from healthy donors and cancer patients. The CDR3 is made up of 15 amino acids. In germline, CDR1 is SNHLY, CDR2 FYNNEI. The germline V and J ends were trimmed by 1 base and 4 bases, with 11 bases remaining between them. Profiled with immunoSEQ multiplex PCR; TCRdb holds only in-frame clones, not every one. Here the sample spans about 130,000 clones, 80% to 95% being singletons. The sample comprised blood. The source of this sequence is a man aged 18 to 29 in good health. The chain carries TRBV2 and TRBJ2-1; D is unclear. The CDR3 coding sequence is TGTGCCAGCAGTGAAGGAGATAGAAATTACAATGAGCAGTTCTTC. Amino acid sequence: CASSEGDRNYNEQFF.